The following is a T cell receptor (beta chain) sequence with its context. Its antigen is undetermined. Treatment here: skin biopsy from PPD injection site in Mantoux-positive individual. The library had UMIs added by 3' ligation of an oligonucleotide to TCR cDNA. Four PCR rounds used nested alpha and beta constant region primers plus the SP2 primer. TCRdb passed the UMI-ligation and nested PCR reads through MiXCR, listing each CDR3 protein once. This table holds about 37,000 distinct CDR3 sequences, approximately 9.9% found once. Germline V CDR1 and CDR2: MNHEY, SVGAGI. CDR3 length: 16 residues. The trim removed 6 bases at V and 15 bases at J, leaving 18 bases unmatched. These data are taken from a study of naive and memory T cell subsets. Study-wide points: Far more TCRs reportedly came from tuberculin skin test site biopsies.

The sequences come from skin, collected from a tuberculin skin test site. The receptor was derived from an adult in good health. The rearrangement uses TRBV6-5 and TRBJ2-1; TRBD2 aligns across 12 bases. CDR3 sequence reads: CASRTLTSGGPYLPFF. For the CDR3, the DNA is TGTGCCAGCAGGACCCTGACTAGCGGGGGTCCTTACCTCCCGTTCTTC.